These T cell receptor beta chains were read from a single sample in a study of Ad26.COV2.S vaccination and SARS-CoV-2 variants. TCRdb's table, derived via immunoSEQ multiplex PCR, lists solely in-frame clones and lacks some. The table lists about 460,000 clones, about 88% of them singletons. The material was peripheral blood, obtained in a trial of Ad26.COV2.S vaccine versus placebo. The receptors here all came from a person aged 18-60 years who received the Ad26.COV2.S COVID-19 vaccine or a placebo. CDR3s include the opening cysteine and the closing phenylalanine or tryptophan. Fields, in order: CDR3 protein, CDR3 DNA, D gene, clone size, V gene, J gene. The D gene is left open where the match is weak. Expanded clones get a size class; other rows say once, few or many, or leave the size out.

CDR3 protein: CASSLLSGTRNTEAFF; CDR3 DNA: TGTGCCAGCAGTTTATTGTCTGGGACGAGAAACACTGAAGCTTTCTTT; D gene: -; clone size: -; V gene: TRBV27; J gene: TRBJ1-1
CDR3 protein: CSVGKRERETQYF; CDR3 DNA: TGCAGCGTGGGGAAACGGGAGCGTGAGACCCAGTACTTC; D gene: -; clone size: -; V gene: TRBV29-1; J gene: TRBJ2-5
CDR3 protein: CASSLDGRRSVYGYTF; CDR3 DNA: TGTGCCAGCAGCTTAGATGGCCGGCGTTCAGTCTATGGCTACACCTTC; D gene: -; clone size: once; V gene: TRBV7-2; J gene: TRBJ1-2
CDR3 protein: CASSEGDNEKLFF; CDR3 DNA: TGTGCCAGCAGTGAGGGGGACAATGAAAAACTGTTTTTT; D gene: -; clone size: -; V gene: TRBV2; J gene: TRBJ1-4
CDR3 protein: CASSSSHTQYF; CDR3 DNA: TGCGCCAGCAGCTCCTCCCATACGCAGTATTTT; D gene: -; clone size: -; V gene: TRBV5-1; J gene: TRBJ2-3
CDR3 protein: CASILTTGFAYGYTF; CDR3 DNA: TGTGCCAGCATACTAACGACAGGGTTCGCCTATGGCTACACCTTC; D gene: TRBD1; clone size: -; V gene: TRBV6-6; J gene: TRBJ1-2
CDR3 protein: CASSDQVQQGTNQPQHF; CDR3 DNA: TGTGCCAGCTCCGACCAGGTCCAACAGGGTACCAATCAGCCCCAGCATTTT; D gene: -; clone size: -; V gene: TRBV18; J gene: TRBJ1-5
CDR3 protein: CASSPSGASYEQYF; CDR3 DNA: TGTGCCAGCAGCCCTAGCGGGGCCTCCTACGAGCAGTACTTC; D gene: TRBD2; clone size: once; V gene: TRBV9; J gene: TRBJ2-7
CDR3 protein: CASSIRDRNTEAFF; CDR3 DNA: TGTGCCAGTAGTATAAGGGACAGGAACACTGAAGCTTTCTTT; D gene: TRBD1; clone size: -; V gene: TRBV19; J gene: TRBJ1-1
CDR3 protein: CSVARIEQFF; CDR3 DNA: TGCAGCGTTGCCAGAATCGAGCAGTTCTTC; D gene: -; clone size: -; V gene: TRBV29-1; J gene: TRBJ2-1
CDR3 protein: CAINPGPANSPLHF; CDR3 DNA: TGTGCCATCAACCCGGGACCGGCCAATTCACCCCTCCACTTT; D gene: -; clone size: once; V gene: TRBV10-3; J gene: TRBJ1-6
CDR3 protein: CASSPRQGFRADTQYF; CDR3 DNA: TGTGCCAGCAGCCCCCGACAGGGATTTAGAGCAGATACGCAGTATTTT; D gene: TRBD1; clone size: -; V gene: TRBV7-2; J gene: TRBJ2-3
CDR3 protein: CASSQDMGNTIYF; CDR3 DNA: TGTGCCAGCAGCCAAGATATGGGAAACACCATATATTTT; D gene: -; clone size: -; V gene: TRBV3-1/TRBV3-2; J gene: TRBJ1-3
CDR3 protein: CASSRSLANTEAFF; CDR3 DNA: TGCGCCAGCAGCCGCTCACTCGCGAACACTGAAGCTTTCTTT; D gene: -; clone size: -; V gene: TRBV4-3; J gene: TRBJ1-1
CDR3 protein: CASSFDRSNQPQHF; CDR3 DNA: TGTGCCAGCAGCTTCGACAGGAGTAATCAGCCCCAGCATTTT; D gene: -; clone size: -; V gene: TRBV7-9; J gene: TRBJ1-5
CDR3 protein: CASSVVTMGDRGTYGYTF; CDR3 DNA: TGTGCCAGCAGCGTGGTTACCATGGGAGACAGAGGAACTTATGGCTACACCTTC; D gene: -; clone size: -; V gene: TRBV9; J gene: TRBJ1-2
CDR3 protein: CASSPLHVRETVTNYGYTF; CDR3 DNA: TGTGCCAGCTCACCACTACATGTTCGGGAGACAGTCACTAACTATGGCTACACCTTC; D gene: -; clone size: once; V gene: TRBV18; J gene: TRBJ1-2
CDR3 protein: CASSSDRVGSYEQYF; CDR3 DNA: TGTGCCAGCAGCTCCGACAGGGTAGGCTCCTACGAGCAGTACTTC; D gene: TRBD1; clone size: -; V gene: TRBV11-2; J gene: TRBJ2-7
CDR3 protein: CASSIAPGADTQYF; CDR3 DNA: TGTGCCAGTAGTATAGCTCCCGGGGCAGATACGCAGTATTTT; D gene: -; clone size: -; V gene: TRBV19; J gene: TRBJ2-3
CDR3 protein: CASSPGTGDGGYEQYF; CDR3 DNA: TGTGCCAGCTCACCTGGTACGGGGGATGGTGGTTACGAGCAGTACTTC; D gene: -; clone size: -; V gene: TRBV18; J gene: TRBJ2-7
CDR3 protein: CASSQVSGGPWNEQFF; CDR3 DNA: TGCGCCAGCAGCCAAGTGTCGGGAGGGCCTTGGAATGAGCAGTTCTTC; D gene: TRBD2; clone size: -; V gene: TRBV4-1; J gene: TRBJ2-1
CDR3 protein: CASSSPGTGGNYGYTF; CDR3 DNA: TGTGCCAGCAGCTCCCCCGGGACAGGGGGAAACTATGGCTACACCTTC; D gene: TRBD1; clone size: -; V gene: TRBV28; J gene: TRBJ1-2
CDR3 protein: CASSPLQDGYTF; CDR3 DNA: TGTGCCAGCAGCCCTTTACAGGATGGCTACACCTTC; D gene: -; clone size: -; V gene: TRBV7-9; J gene: TRBJ1-2
CDR3 protein: CASRRTGGSDTQYF; CDR3 DNA: TGCGCCAGCAGAAGGACAGGGGGGTCGGATACGCAGTATTTT; D gene: TRBD1; clone size: -; V gene: TRBV4-1; J gene: TRBJ2-3